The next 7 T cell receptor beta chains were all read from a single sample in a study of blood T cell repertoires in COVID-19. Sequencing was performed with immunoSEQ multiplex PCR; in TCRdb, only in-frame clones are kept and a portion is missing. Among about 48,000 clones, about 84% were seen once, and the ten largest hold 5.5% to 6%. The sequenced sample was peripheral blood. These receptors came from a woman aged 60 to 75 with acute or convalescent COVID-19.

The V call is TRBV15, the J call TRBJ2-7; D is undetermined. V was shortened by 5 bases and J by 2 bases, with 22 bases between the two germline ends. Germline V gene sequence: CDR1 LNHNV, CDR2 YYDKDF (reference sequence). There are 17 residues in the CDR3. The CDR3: CATSEPVGSTTPYEQYF. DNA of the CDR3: TGTGCCACCAGCGAGCCGGTCGGCAGCACGACTCCCTACGAGCAGTACTTC.

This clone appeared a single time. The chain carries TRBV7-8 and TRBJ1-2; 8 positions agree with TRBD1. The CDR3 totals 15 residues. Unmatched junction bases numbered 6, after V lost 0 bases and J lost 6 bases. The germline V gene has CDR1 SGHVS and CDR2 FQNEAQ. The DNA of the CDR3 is TGTGCCAGCAGCTTAGCACAGGGGGAGAGTAATGGCTACACCTTC. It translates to CASSLAQGESNGYTF.

CDR3 loop: CASSLTGTEEQYF. CDR3 bases: TGTGCCAGCAGCTTGACAGGGACGGAGGAGCAGTACTTC. The V call is TRBV7-8, the J call TRBJ2-7; 7 positions match TRBD1. The trim removed 3 bases at V and 7 bases at J, leaving 6 bases unmatched. Germline V gene sequence: CDR1 SGHVS, CDR2 FQNEAQ. The CDR3 spans 13 residues.

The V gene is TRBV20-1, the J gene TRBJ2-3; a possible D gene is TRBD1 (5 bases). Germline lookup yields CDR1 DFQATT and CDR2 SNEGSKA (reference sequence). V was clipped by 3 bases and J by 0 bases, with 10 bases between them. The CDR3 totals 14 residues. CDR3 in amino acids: CSASRGGSTDTQYF. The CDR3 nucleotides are TGCAGTGCTAGTAGGGGTGGTAGCACAGATACGCAGTATTTT.

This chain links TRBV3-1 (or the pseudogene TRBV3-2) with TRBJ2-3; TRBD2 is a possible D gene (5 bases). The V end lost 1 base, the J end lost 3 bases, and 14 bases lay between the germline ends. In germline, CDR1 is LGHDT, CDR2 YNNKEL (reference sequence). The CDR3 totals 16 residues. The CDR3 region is CASSQGTGLVTDTQYF. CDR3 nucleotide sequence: TGTGCCAGCAGCCAAGGAACGGGATTAGTAACAGATACGCAGTATTTT.

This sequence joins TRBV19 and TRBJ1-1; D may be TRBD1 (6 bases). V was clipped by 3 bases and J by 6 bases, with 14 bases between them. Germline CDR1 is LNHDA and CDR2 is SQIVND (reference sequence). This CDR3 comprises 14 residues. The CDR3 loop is CASSIDRRLSEAFF. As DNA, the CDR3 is TGTGCCAGTAGTATCGACAGGAGGTTGTCTGAAGCTTTCTTT.

The CDR3 loop is CSVGKGARLSNEQFF. CDR3 DNA sequence: TGCAGCGTTGGAAAGGGGGCGCGGTTGAGTAATGAGCAGTTCTTC. This rearrangement joins TRBV29-1 to TRBJ2-1, with 7 bases fitting TRBD1. From germline, CDR1 is SQVTM and CDR2 ANQGSEA. V trimming: 4 bases; J trimming: 7 bases; junction bases outside the gene matches: 13. This CDR3 contains 15 residues.